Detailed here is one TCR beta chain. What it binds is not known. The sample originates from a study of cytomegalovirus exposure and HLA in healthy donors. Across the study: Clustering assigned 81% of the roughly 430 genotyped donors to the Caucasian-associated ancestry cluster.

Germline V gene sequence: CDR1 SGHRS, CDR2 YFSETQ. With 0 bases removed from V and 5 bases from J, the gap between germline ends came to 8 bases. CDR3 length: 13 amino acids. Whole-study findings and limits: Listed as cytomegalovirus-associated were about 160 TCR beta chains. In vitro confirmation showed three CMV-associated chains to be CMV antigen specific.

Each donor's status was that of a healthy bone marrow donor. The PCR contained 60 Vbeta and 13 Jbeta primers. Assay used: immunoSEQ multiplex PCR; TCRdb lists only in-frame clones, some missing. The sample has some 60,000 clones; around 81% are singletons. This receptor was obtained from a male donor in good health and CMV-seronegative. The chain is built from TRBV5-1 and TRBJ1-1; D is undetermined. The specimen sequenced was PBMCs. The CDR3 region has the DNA TGCGCCAGCAGCTTGGTAGGGAGGACTGAAGCTTTCTTT. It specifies CASSLVGRTEAFF.